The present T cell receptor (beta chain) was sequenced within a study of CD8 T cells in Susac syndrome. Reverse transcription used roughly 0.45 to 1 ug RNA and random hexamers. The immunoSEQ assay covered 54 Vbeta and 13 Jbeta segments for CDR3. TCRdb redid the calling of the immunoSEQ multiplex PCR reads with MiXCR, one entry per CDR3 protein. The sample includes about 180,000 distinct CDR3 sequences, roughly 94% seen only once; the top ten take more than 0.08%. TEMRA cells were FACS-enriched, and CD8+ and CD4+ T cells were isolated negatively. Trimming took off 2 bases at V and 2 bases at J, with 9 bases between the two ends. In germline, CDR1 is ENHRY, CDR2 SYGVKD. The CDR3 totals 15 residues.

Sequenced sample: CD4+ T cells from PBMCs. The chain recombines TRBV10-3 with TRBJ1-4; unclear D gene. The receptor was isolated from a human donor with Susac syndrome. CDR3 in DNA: TGTGCCATCAGTGAGGCAGGAGCTACTAATGAAAAACTGTTTTTT. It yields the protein CAISEAGATNEKLFF.